Included here is one T cell receptor (beta chain) sequence, with context. Antigen: not known. V was pared by 4 bases and J by 1 base, with 12 bases between. CDR3 length: 15 residues. Germline V CDR1 and CDR2: SNHLY, FYNNEI. These data are taken from a study of blood T cells in healthy people across ages. Study at large: Researchers report that template switching captured about one barcoded beta molecule per two T cells.

Study results and caveats: Observed TCR beta diversity per million T cells went down as age went up. This fall followed a roughly linear course with age. Estimated diversity, derived from one million T cells, was regarded as an underestimate.

The sample providers were healthy Caucasian people from Russia, aged about 6 to 95. A J-beta primer mix and a sample-barcoded 5' primer were used in a second PCR of about 7 to 12 cycles. TCRdb called the 5' RACE reads again in MiXCR, with one record for every CDR3 protein. The data contain about 900,000 distinct CDR3 sequences, roughly 52% of them singletons. The chain combines TRBV2 with TRBJ2-3; D gene unclear. Sequencing was performed on blood. This receptor was identified in a man younger than 40 in good health. The CDR3 is CASSAGKLGTDTQYF. The CDR3 region has the DNA TGTGCCAGCAGTGCTGGTAAATTAGGCACAGATACGCAGTATTTT.